These T cell receptor beta chains were read from a single sample in a study of blood T cell repertoires in COVID-19. Sequencing used immunoSEQ multiplex PCR; TCRdb keeps in-frame clones, though not all of them. This table has some 6,400 clones, more than 65% appearing once. The sample was peripheral blood. The receptors shown here come from a human donor with active COVID-19. The donor label of this sample is uncertain. CDR3s include the opening cysteine and the closing phenylalanine or tryptophan. Each record gives: J gene, D gene, clone size, V gene, CDR3 DNA, CDR3 protein. D genes are given only for firm matches. Rows may omit the clone size; those that give it use once, few, many or a size class.

>TRBJ2-5|-|-|TRBV15
TGTGCCATCCAGGTCCAAGAGACCCAGTACTTC
CAIQVQETQYF
>TRBJ2-7|-|once|TRBV30
TGTGCCTGGAGTGGACCCGACTTGGAGGTAAAGCAGTACTTC
CAWSGPDLEVKQYF
>TRBJ2-1|TRBD1|-|TRBV5-4
TGTGCCAGCAGCTTGGCCTGGACAGGGGGTCAGGGTGAGCAGTTCTTC
CASSLAWTGGQGEQFF
>TRBJ1-2|-|-|TRBV18
TGTGCCAGCTCACCACGAAGTAGCGAAACGAACTATGGCTACACCTTC
CASSPRSSETNYGYTF
>TRBJ1-6|-|few|TRBV30
TGTGCCTGGAGTGTTCCTGGAAGGGAGTATTCACCCCTCCACTTT
CAWSVPGREYSPLHF
>TRBJ1-1|-|-|TRBV30
TGTGCCTGGAACAGTGAGCGGGCTGAAGCTTTCTTT
CAWNSERAEAFF
>TRBJ1-1|-|-|TRBV18
TGTGCCAGCTCACCGGTACAGGGATTTGGGACTGAAGCTTTCTTT
CASSPVQGFGTEAFF
>TRBJ1-4|-|-|TRBV2
TGTGCCAGCAGTGAAAGGCAGGGAAGAGGAAAACTGTTTTTT
CASSERQGRGKLFF
>TRBJ1-4|TRBD1|-|TRBV15
TGTGCCACCAGGACAGGGCTTAATGAAAAACTGTTTTTT
CATRTGLNEKLFF
>TRBJ1-1|TRBD1|few|TRBV19
TGTGCCAGTAGTGCCCAAGGACAGGGGACCCGCATGAACACTGAAGCTTTCTTT
CASSAQGQGTRMNTEAFF
>TRBJ2-1|TRBD1|-|TRBV7-8
TGTGCCAGCAGCCCCTGGACAGGGGACGGGAAGCAGTTCTTC
CASSPWTGDGKQFF